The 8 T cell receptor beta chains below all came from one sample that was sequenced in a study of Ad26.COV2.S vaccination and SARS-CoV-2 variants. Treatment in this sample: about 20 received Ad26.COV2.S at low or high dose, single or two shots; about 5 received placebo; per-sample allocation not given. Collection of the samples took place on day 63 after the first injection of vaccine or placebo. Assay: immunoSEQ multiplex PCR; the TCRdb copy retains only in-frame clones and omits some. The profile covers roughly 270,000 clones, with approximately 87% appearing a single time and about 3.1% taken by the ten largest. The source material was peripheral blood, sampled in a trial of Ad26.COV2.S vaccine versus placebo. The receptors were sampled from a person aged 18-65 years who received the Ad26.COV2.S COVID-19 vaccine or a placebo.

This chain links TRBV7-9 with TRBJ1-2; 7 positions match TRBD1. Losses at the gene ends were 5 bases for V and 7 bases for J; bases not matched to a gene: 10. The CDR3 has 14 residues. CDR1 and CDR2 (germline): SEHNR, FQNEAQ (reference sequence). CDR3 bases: TGTGCCAGCAGCCAACCAGGACAGGTCTTTGGCTACACCTTC. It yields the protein CASSQPGQVFGYTF. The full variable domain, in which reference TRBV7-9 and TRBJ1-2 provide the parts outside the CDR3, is DTGVSQNPRHKITKRGQNVTFRCDPISEHNRLYWYRQTLGQGPEFLTYFQNEAQLEKSRLLSDRFSAERPKGSFSTLEIQRTEQGDSAMYLCASSQPGQVFGYTFGSGTRLTVV.

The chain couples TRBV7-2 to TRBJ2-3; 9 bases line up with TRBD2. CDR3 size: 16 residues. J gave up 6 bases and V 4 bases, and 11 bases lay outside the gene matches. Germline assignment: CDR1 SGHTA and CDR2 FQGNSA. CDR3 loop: CASSSQVAGVSDTQYF. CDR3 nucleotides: TGTGCCAGCAGCTCCCAGGTAGCGGGGGTTTCTGATACGCAGTATTTT.

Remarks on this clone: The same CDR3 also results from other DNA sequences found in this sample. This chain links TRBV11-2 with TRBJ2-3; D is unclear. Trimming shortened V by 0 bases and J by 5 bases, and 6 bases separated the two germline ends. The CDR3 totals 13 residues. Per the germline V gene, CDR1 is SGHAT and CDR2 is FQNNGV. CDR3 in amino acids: CASSLDRGDTQYF. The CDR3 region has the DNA TGTGCCAGCAGCTTAGATCGTGGAGATACGCAGTATTTT.

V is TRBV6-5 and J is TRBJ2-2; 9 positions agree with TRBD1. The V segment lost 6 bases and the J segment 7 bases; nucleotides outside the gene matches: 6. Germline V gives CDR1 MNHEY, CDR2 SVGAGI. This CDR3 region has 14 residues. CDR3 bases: TGTGCCAGCAGGAAGGGACAGGGAAGCGGGGAGCTGTTTTTT. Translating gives CASRKGQGSGELFF.

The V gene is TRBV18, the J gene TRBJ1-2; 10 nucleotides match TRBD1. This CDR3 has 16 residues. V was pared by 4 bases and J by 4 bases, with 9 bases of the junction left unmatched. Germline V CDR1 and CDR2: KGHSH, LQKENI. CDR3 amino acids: CASSLPATGGSYGYTF. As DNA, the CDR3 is TGTGCCAGCTCACTTCCCGCGACAGGGGGCAGCTATGGCTACACCTTC.

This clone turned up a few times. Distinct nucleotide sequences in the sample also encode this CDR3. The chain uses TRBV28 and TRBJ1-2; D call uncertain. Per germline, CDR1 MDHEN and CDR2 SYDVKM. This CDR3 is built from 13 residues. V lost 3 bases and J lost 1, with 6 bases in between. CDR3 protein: CASSLLNNYGYTF. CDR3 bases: TGTGCCAGCAGTTTGTTAAATAACTATGGCTACACCTTC.

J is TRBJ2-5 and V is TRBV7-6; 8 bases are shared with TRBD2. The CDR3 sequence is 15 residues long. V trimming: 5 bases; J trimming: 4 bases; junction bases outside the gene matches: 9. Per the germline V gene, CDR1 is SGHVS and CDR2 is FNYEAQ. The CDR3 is CASSPKRERGETQYF. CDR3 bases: TGTGCCAGCAGCCCCAAGCGGGAGAGGGGAGAGACCCAGTACTTC.

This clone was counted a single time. For the CDR3, the DNA is TGTGCCAGCAGTCTAAGGACTAGCGGGAGGGCCCGGAACGAGCAGTACTTC. This gives the protein CASSLRTSGRARNEQYF. The chain couples TRBV27 to TRBJ2-7, with 15 bases aligning to TRBD2. V dropped 5 bases and J dropped 5; count of bases not matched to a gene: 10. The CDR3 has 17 amino acids. Germline V lookup: CDR1 MNHEY, CDR2 SMNVEV (reference sequence).